The 14 T cell receptor beta chains below all came from one sample that was sequenced in a study of Graves' ophthalmopathy and Graves' hyperthyroidism. Beta-chain TCR CDR3 regions were amplified from RNA transcripts. Investigators did first-round RT-PCR with HTBI primers, then second-round multiplex PCR. Via MiXCR, TCRdb re-called the multiplex PCR reads, giving one row per CDR3 protein. Here the sample spans about 640,000 distinct CDR3 sequences, 35% to 50% being singletons. Source material: peripheral blood. The receptors here all came from an adult man with Graves' ophthalmopathy.

This clonotype appeared a few times. The chain links TRBV18 to TRBJ2-5; D not certain. Looked up from germline, CDR1 is KGHSH and CDR2 is LQKENI. The CDR3 extends over 13 amino acids. V was pared by 3 bases and J by 5 bases, with 10 bases between. The CDR3 DNA reads as TGTGCCAGCTCACCGGGAAGGGATGAGACCCAGTACTTC. Amino acids: CASSPGRDETQYF.

The rearrangement joins TRBV15 to TRBJ2-5; D perhaps matches TRBD2 (6 bases). The CDR3 has 14 amino acids. CDR1 and CDR2 (germline): LNHNV, YYDKDF (reference sequence). Trimming stripped 5 bases from V and 0 bases from J, with 10 bases between. The CDR3: CATSGGGNQETQYF. Written as DNA, the CDR3 is TGTGCCACCAGCGGAGGCGGGAACCAAGAGACCCAGTACTTC.

This clonotype was recorded at least ten times. V is TRBV9 and J is TRBJ1-2; tentatively, D is TRBD1 (5 bases). There are 12 residues in the CDR3. V lost 5 bases and J 2 bases, leaving 7 bases between the germline ends. Germline V gene lookup returns CDR1 SGDLS and CDR2 YYNGEE. The CDR3 coding sequence is TGTGCCAGCAGGCGGGGGAACTATGGCTACACCTTC. It specifies CASRRGNYGYTF.

This clonotype showed up many times. This chain joins TRBV7-6 and TRBJ1-1, with D unclear. In germline, CDR1 is SGHVS, CDR2 FNYEAQ. Trimming removed 5 bases at V and 1 base at J, with 8 bases between. The CDR3 has 13 residues. The CDR3 region has the DNA TGTGCCAGCAGCCCGTCCGAGAACACTGAAGCTTTCTTT. It translates to CASSPSENTEAFF.

Points on this clonotype: Germline is not matched at one junction end, which may reflect a read error. The chain carries TRBV7-9 and TRBJ2-5; 10 bases agree with TRBD1. Germline CDR1 reads SEHNR; CDR2 reads FQNEAQ (reference sequence). This CDR3 has 15 residues. The CDR3 DNA reads TGCGCCAGCAGCCAAGGACAGGGGGGTGCGGAGACCCAGTACTTC. Its translation is CASSQGQGGAETQYF.

In DNA form, the CDR3 reads TGCGCCAGCAGCCACAAACAGGGGGCGTTCGCCGGGGAGCTGTTTTTT. Protein product: CASSHKQGAFAGELFF. V is TRBV4-3 and J is TRBJ2-2; TRBD1 matches 9 bases. The J segment lost 6 bases and the V segment lost 3 bases, leaving 8 bases of the junction unmatched. The V gene's germline CDR1 is LGHNA and CDR2 YSLEER. The CDR3 runs 16 residues.

The chain is built from TRBV19 and TRBJ1-4, with 7 bases identical to TRBD1. The CDR3 length is 14 residues. Trimming at V came to 6 bases and at J to 8 bases, leaving 9 bases not matched to a gene. CDR1 is LNHDA and CDR2 is SQIVND in the germline V gene (reference sequence). The CDR3 loop reads CASSDRQGMEKLFF. As DNA, the CDR3 is TGTGCCAGTAGCGATCGACAGGGCATGGAAAAACTGTTTTTT.

As concerns this clonotype: Without the conserved terminal phenylalanine or tryptophan, this CDR3 likely stems from a read error. The DNA is left out, because the CDR3 cannot be placed on it with certainty; the CDR3 is given as TCRdb lists it. The chain employs TRBV7-8 and TRBJ1-6; the table assigns TRBD1, which was not confirmed against the DNA. Germline V lookup: CDR1 SGHVS, CDR2 FQNEAQ. The CDR3 adds up to 11 amino acids, both ends counted. CDR3: CASSSRQGPHY.

This clonotype appeared once. This chain joins TRBV29-1 and TRBJ2-7; 12 bases are a match to TRBD2. V shed 8 bases, J shed 1 base, and the junction held 3 bases outside the gene matches. The CDR3 sequence is 13 residues long. Germline V lookup: CDR1 SQVTM, CDR2 ANQGSEA. The CDR3 region is CSQLAGGSYEQYF. In DNA, the CDR3 is TGCAGCCAACTAGCGGGGGGATCCTACGAGCAGTACTTC.

This clonotype has ten or more counts. The chain carries TRBV12-3 or TRBV12-4 and TRBJ2-7; D gene uncertain. The CDR3 runs 13 residues. V lost 5 bases and J lost 6, with 14 bases in between. Written as DNA, the CDR3 is TGTGCCAGCAGTGCTAGACGCGCCCGCGAGCAGTACTTC. This codes for CASSARRAREQYF.

In its sample, this clonotype was seen many times. Germline and junction disagree at one end, which may indicate a read error. The chain combines TRBV7-9 with TRBJ1-3; D gene unclear. CDR1 SEHNR and CDR2 FQNEAQ come from the germline V gene (reference sequence). The CDR3 totals 13 residues. CDR3 sequence: CASSWESGNTIYF. The DNA of the CDR3 is TGTGCTAGCAGCTGGGAATCTGGAAACACCATATATTTT. The complete variable domain, with remaining parts taken from reference TRBV7-9 and TRBJ1-3, reads DTGVSQNPRHKITKRGQNVTFRCDPISEHNRLYWYRQTLGQGPEFLTYFQNEAQLEKSRLLSDRFSAERPKGSFSTLEIQRTEQGDSAMYLCASSWESGNTIYFGEGSWLTVV.

This clonotype was counted at least ten times. The chain uses TRBV15 and TRBJ2-7, with TRBD2 matching 8 bases. V lost 0 bases to trimming and J lost 1 base; unmatched junction nucleotides: 2. This CDR3 has 15 residues. Germline CDR1 LNHNV, CDR2 YYDKDF (reference sequence). CDR3 bases: TGTGCCACCAGCAGAGAACTAGCGGCATCCTACGAGCAGTACTTC. As protein: CATSRELAASYEQYF.

Comments on this clonotype: The conserved final phenylalanine or tryptophan is absent from the CDR3, which likely points to a read error. The chain employs TRBV7-2 and TRBJ1-2; 8 bases match TRBD1. This CDR3 has 13 residues. From germline, CDR1 is SGHTA and CDR2 FQGNSA. Germline trimming cut 1 base from V and 7 bases from J; bases unmatched to any gene: 2. The CDR3 here is CASSLGTGTGYTS. DNA for the CDR3: TGTGCCAGCAGCTTAGGGACAGGGACTGGCTACACCTCC.

The gene calls are TRBV25-1 and TRBJ2-1; 7 nucleotides align to TRBD1. V lost 1 base, J lost 3 bases, and 3 bases stayed unmatched. In germline, CDR1 is MGHDK, CDR2 SYGVNS. The CDR3 contains 15 residues. The CDR3 sequence: CASSESGGGYNEQFF. In DNA form, the CDR3 reads TGTGCCAGCAGTGAATCAGGGGGTGGCTACAATGAGCAGTTCTTC.